This TCR beta chain was observed in a study of cytomegalovirus exposure and HLA in healthy donors. General study results and limits: A later analysis showed TCR association rates differing by HLA locus, peaking at DRB1 and lowest at HLA-C. With later analysis, a missense DCLRE1C variant became linked to TCR beta V- and J-gene trimming. In presence/absence analyses, roughly uniform sequencing depth across donors was assumed.

The donors comprised healthy bone marrow donors. The PCR contained 60 Vbeta and 13 Jbeta primers. Profiling relied on immunoSEQ multiplex PCR, and the TCRdb table lists in-frame clones only, not all of them. The specimen's table records tens of thousands of clones. Turning to this clone: The antigen is not known.

The receptor comes from a woman in her thirties or forties in good health and CMV-seropositive. The sequencing sample was made of PBMCs.

The CDR3 DNA reads as TGTGCCAGCAGCCTGGGACAGCTGACTATGAACACTGAAGCTTTCTTT. Protein sequence: CASSLGQLTMNTEAFF. The chain has TRBV14 and TRBJ1-1; 7 bases map to TRBD1. The CDR3 is 16 amino acids. Trimming at V came to 4 bases and at J to 0 bases, leaving 8 bases not matched to a gene. Germline loops: CDR1 SGHDN, CDR2 FVKESK. Full variable domain (outside the CDR3, taken from reference TRBV14 and TRBJ1-1): EAGVTQFPSHSVIEKGQTVTLRCDPISGHDNLYWYRRVMGKEIKFLLHFVKESKQDESGMPNNRFLAERTGGTYSTLKVQPAELEDSGVYFCASSLGQLTMNTEAFFGQGTRLTVV.